These 8 T cell receptor beta chains originate from one sample sequenced in a study of T cell responses to AZD1222 COVID-19 vaccine. Sequencing used immunoSEQ multiplex PCR; TCRdb keeps in-frame clones, though not all of them. The table includes approximately 110,000 clones, roughly 90% detected once. This material consisted of peripheral blood, taken on day 0 of AZD1222 vaccination. These receptors were taken from an adult in good health.

V gene TRBV6-2 or TRBV6-3 combines with J gene TRBJ2-7; D not certain. Germline V lookup: CDR1 MNHEY, CDR2 SVGEGT. This CDR3 is built from 12 residues. With 2 bases removed from V and 2 bases from J, the gap between germline ends came to 4 bases. The CDR3 is CASSYPAYEQYF. DNA for the CDR3: TGTGCCAGCAGTTACCCAGCCTACGAGCAGTACTTC.

The chain has TRBV7-3 and TRBJ2-5; D remains unclear. V lost 1 base and J 5 bases, leaving 8 bases between the germline ends. This CDR3 has 13 residues. The germline gives CDR1 SGHTA, CDR2 FQGTGA. The CDR3 region has the DNA TGTGCCAGCAGCTTAATCGTAGACGAGACCCAGTACTTC. Amino acids: CASSLIVDETQYF.

This clone appeared once. The V call is TRBV7-2, the J call TRBJ2-3; 10 bases align to TRBD2. This CDR3 region has 18 residues. J was trimmed by 0 bases and V by 5 bases; bases with no gene match: 11. Germline CDR1 and CDR2: SGHTA and FQGNSA. The CDR3 coding sequence is TGTGCCAGCAGCCCTCCCCTAGCGGGGGTTGCTAGCACAGATACGCAGTATTTT. It is translated as CASSPPLAGVASTDTQYF.

V usage is TRBV28 and J usage is TRBJ2-4; 8 nucleotides align to TRBD2. Germline CDR1 MDHEN, CDR2 SYDVKM. J gave up 3 bases and V 6 bases, and 7 bases lay outside the gene matches. This CDR3 spans 15 amino acids. For the CDR3, the DNA is TGTGCCAGCAGCCAAGTTGCGGGGGGCAAAAACATTCAGTACTTC. Its translation: CASSQVAGGKNIQYF.

The chain has TRBV6-1 and TRBJ2-3; D is uncertain. In germline, CDR1 is MNHNS, CDR2 SASEGT. This CDR3 has 13 amino acids. V was shortened by 5 bases and J by 1 base, with 7 bases between the two germline ends. The CDR3 DNA is TGTGCCAGCAGTCTACCGGGCACAGATACGCAGTATTTT. Translation: CASSLPGTDTQYF.

The chain is built from TRBV4-2 and TRBJ1-5; a possible D gene is TRBD1 (6 bases). The CDR3 consists of 16 residues. From germline, CDR1 is LGHNA and CDR2 YNFKEQ. Trimming shortened V by 5 bases and J by 3 bases, and 17 bases separated the two germline ends. CDR3: CASSKGGNSINQPQHF. The CDR3 DNA sequence: TGTGCCAGCAGCAAAGGGGGGAATTCAATCAATCAGCCCCAGCATTTT.

The gene calls are TRBV6-2 or TRBV6-3 and TRBJ1-6; maybe TRBD1 (6 bases). This CDR3 spans 14 amino acids. The V end lost 5 bases, the J end lost 10 bases, and 15 bases lay between the germline ends. CDR1 is MNHEY, CDR2 SVGEGT, per germline. This CDR3 is CASSDRQETSPLHF. The DNA for the CDR3 is TGTGCCAGCAGTGATAGACAGGAGACATCACCCCTCCACTTT.

V gene TRBV7-2 combines with J gene TRBJ2-1; D unresolved. CDR3 length equals 13 residues. CDR1 and CDR2 (germline): SGHTA, FQGNSA. Trimming pared 5 bases from V and 4 bases from J, leaving 9 bases between. CDR3 protein: CASSAGRYNEQFF. The CDR3 bases are TGTGCCAGCAGCGCAGGACGGTACAATGAGCAGTTCTTC.